Included here is one TCR beta chain sequence, with context. The entry originates in a study of T cell changes during pregnancy in multiple sclerosis. CDR1 is SGHVS, CDR2 FQNEAQ, per germline. The CDR3 contains 16 residues. J lost 5 bases, V lost 5 bases, and 12 bases had no gene match. Libraries were prepared by immunoSEQ multiplex PCR; TCRdb keeps only in-frame clonotypes and omits some of them. The repertoire holds 70,000 or so clones, 92% seen once, with roughly 2% in the top ten. The chain employs TRBV7-8 and TRBJ2-7; 10 bases match TRBD1. The origin of this receptor is a female donor in good health, enrolled as a control in a pregnancy study. The sequencing here drew on peripheral blood, taken in the third trimester of pregnancy. The CDR3 coding sequence is TGTGCCAGCAGCCATAGGAGGGGACAGGGGATCAACGAGCAGTACTTC. It yields the protein CASSHRRGQGINEQYF.